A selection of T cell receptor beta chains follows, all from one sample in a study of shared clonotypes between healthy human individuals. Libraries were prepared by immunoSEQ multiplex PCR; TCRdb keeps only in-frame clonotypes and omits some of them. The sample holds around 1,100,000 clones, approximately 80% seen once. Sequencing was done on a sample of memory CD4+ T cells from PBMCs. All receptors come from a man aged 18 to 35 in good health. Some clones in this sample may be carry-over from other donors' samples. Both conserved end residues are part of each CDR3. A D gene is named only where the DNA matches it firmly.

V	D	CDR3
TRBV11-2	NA	CASSLIEGAEAFF
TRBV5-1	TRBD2	CASRTTTISGRDNEQFF
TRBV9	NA	CASSVFGSLEETQYF
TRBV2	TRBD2	CASRILAGGPNTGELFF
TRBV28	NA	CASSSPGTDVGGYTF
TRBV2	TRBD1	CASSEARRGGANQPQHF
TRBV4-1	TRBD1	CASSQPGRTGSNGELFF
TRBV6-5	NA	CASRIPHTGELFF
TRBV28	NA	CASNSIARGRVYEQYF
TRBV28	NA	CASSFAGLTGELFF
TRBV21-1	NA	CASSDRRRPTF
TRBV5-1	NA	CASSLEGPNTEAFF
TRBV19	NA	CASSSNRVNYGYTF
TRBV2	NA	CASSLNQAIGNTIYF
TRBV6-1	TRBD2	CASSEARLAGEVNEQFF
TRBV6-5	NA	CASSYHTEAFF
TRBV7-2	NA	CASSLQSENTEAFF
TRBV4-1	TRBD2	CASSQSILAGGDEQFF
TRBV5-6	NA	CASRGVNSGNTIYF
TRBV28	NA	CASVEGGGAKLFF
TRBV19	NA	CASSRGTFGQPQHF
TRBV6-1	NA	CASSGTALGGGNGYTF
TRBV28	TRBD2	CASSLSAGGPYEQYF
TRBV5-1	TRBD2	CASSPGTSGRASDEQFF
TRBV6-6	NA	CASSYSRGTGELFF
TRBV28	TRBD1	CASSPWDRGYEQYF
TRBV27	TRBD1	CASSSPLGTGAYEQYF
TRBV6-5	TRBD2	CASSPLAGPETQYF
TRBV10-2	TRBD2	CASSENAPGGREETQYF
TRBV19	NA	CASSEEETQYF
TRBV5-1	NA	CASSPRTASYEQYF
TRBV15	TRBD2	CATSRGVYRTSGRREQYF
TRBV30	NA	CAWSIGASGNTIYF